The TCR beta chain under discussion was sequenced for a study of T-cell memory formation after mild COVID-19. Study-wide background: The study found TCR clusters largely donor specific. Study-level results: Largely, contracting CD4+ clones fell within CM and EM, and contracting CD8+ clones within EMRA. Among clones peaking at day 37 in the second wave, SARS-CoV-2 specificity remained unconfirmed.

cDNA libraries for TCR alpha and TCR beta, carrying sample barcodes and UMIs, came from 5'RACE with constant-segment primers. From the 5' RACE reads, TCRdb called clonotypes with MiXCR, one entry per CDR3 protein. This sample carries roughly 400,000 distinct CDR3 sequences, more than 15% of them seen once, and the ten largest clones take roughly 21%. Germline lookup yields CDR1 DFQATT and CDR2 SNEGSKA (reference sequence). With 0 bases clipped from V and 4 bases from J, the junction kept 4 bases outside the gene matches. This CDR3 has 15 residues. This clonotype was recorded a few times. The antigen is unknown.

The rearrangement joins TRBV20-1 to TRBJ1-1; 11 positions agree with TRBD1. Sample: PBMCs or a T cell subset sorted from them (not recorded which). The sequence came from a man aged 18 to 29 who had mild COVID-19 (a few samples of this study predate the infection). Cell type and time point are not known. DNA for the CDR3: TGCAGTGCTAGAGATACGGACAGGGGGCGCACTGAAGCTTTCTTT. Its protein is CSARDTDRGRTEAFF.